A selection of T cell receptor beta chains follows, all from one sample in a study of cytomegalovirus exposure and HLA in healthy donors. The table came from immunoSEQ multiplex PCR; TCRdb's copy has only in-frame clones and leaves some out. The sample has about 130,000 clones; roughly 74% are singletons. The source material was PBMCs. Receptors originate from a man aged 40-50 years in good health and CMV-seropositive. The CDR3 runs from the conserved cysteine through the conserved F or W. D genes are given only for firm matches. Clone size is not always given. Where it is, it says once, few, many or a class for expanded clones.

CDR3 length	clone size	V gene	J gene	D gene	CDR3 DNA	CDR3 protein
15	.	TRBV5-4	TRBJ2-5	TRBD1	TGTGCCAGCAGCTTGATACAGGGGGCTGAGGAGACCCAGTACTTC	CASSLIQGAEETQYF
18	.	TRBV4-1	TRBJ1-2	TRBD1	TGCGCCAGCAGCCAAGCGGCGACAGGGGCCCTCCGCGACTATGGCTACACCTTC	CASSQAATGALRDYGYTF
16	.	TRBV5-1	TRBJ2-7	TRBD1	TGCGCCAGCAGCTTGCTTCCTCGACAGGGGACATACGAGCAGTACTTC	CASSLLPRQGTYEQYF
15	.	TRBV6-6	TRBJ1-1	.	TGTGCCAGCACTCCTCAGGGGAGGGCGAACACTGAAGCTTTCTTT	CASTPQGRANTEAFF
15	.	TRBV28	TRBJ2-1	TRBD1	TGTGCCAGCAGTTCCACAGGGGGCGCCTACAATGAGCAGTTCTTC	CASSSTGGAYNEQFF
13	.	TRBV6-4	TRBJ1-1	TRBD1	TGTGCCAGCAGTCCTGGACAGGGCACTGAAGCTTTCTTT	CASSPGQGTEAFF
13	.	TRBV5-1	TRBJ2-5	TRBD2	TGCGCCAGCAGCCTCGGCGGGGGGGAGACCCAGTACTTC	CASSLGGGETQYF
13	.	TRBV14	TRBJ2-5	.	TGTGCCAGCAGCCAGAACCCCGGGAAGACCCAGTACTTC	CASSQNPGKTQYF
14	.	TRBV11-3	TRBJ2-5	.	TGTGCCAGCAGCTTAGGGACAGCACAAGAGACCCAGTACTTC	CASSLGTAQETQYF
15	.	TRBV2	TRBJ1-3	.	TGTGCCAGCAGTGAGATAGGGGGCTCTGGAAACACCATATATTTT	CASSEIGGSGNTIYF
11	.	TRBV6-5	TRBJ2-5	.	TGTGCCAGCAGTTACCAGGGGACCCAGTACTTC	CASSYQGTQYF
15	.	TRBV9	TRBJ2-1	TRBD2	TGTGCCAGCAGCGTAGATAGCGGGGGGGCCTATGAGCAGTTCTTC	CASSVDSGGAYEQFF
15	.	TRBV7-9	TRBJ1-5	TRBD1	TGTGCCAGCAGCTTGGACCGGGACAGGAATCAGCCCCAGCATTTT	CASSLDRDRNQPQHF
15	.	TRBV2	TRBJ2-1	.	TGTGCCAGCAGGGAATCCTCACAGGGTCTGGATGAGCAGTTCTTC	CASRESSQGLDEQFF
13	few	TRBV28	TRBJ1-1	TRBD1	TGTGCCGCCAGGGGGCAGCTTATCACTGAAGCTTTCTTT	CAARGQLITEAFF
13	.	TRBV6-5	TRBJ2-1	.	TGTGCCAGCAGTGCCCTTAGCTCGAGTGAGCAGTTCTTC	CASSALSSSEQFF
17	.	TRBV5-1	TRBJ1-1	.	TGCGCCAGCAGCCCCGCAGGGACTACATTTATGAACACTGAAGCTTTCTTT	CASSPAGTTFMNTEAFF
16	.	TRBV5-4	TRBJ2-1	.	TGTGCCAGCAGCTCGGACCCACCGACAGGTCCCAATGAGCAGTTCTTC	CASSSDPPTGPNEQFF
13	.	TRBV6-5	TRBJ2-7	TRBD2	TGTGCCAGCAGTGGGACTAGCGGGAGCGAGCAGTACTTC	CASSGTSGSEQYF
15	.	TRBV18	TRBJ2-1	TRBD2	TGTGCCAGCTCACCATATGCGGGAGGGCCCAATGAGCAGTTCTTC	CASSPYAGGPNEQFF
13	.	TRBV19	TRBJ1-1	.	TGTGCCTGTCGCAGACAGACGAACACTGAAGCTTTCTTT	CACRRQTNTEAFF
15	once	TRBV19	TRBJ1-6	.	TGTGCCAGTAGTGTCTCTCAGTCAACGAATTCACCCCTCCACTTT	CASSVSQSTNSPLHF
17	.	TRBV7-6	TRBJ2-7	TRBD2	TGTGCCAGCAGCTCTAGCCCCCCAGCGGGGTACTCCTACGAGCAGTACTTC	CASSSSPPAGYSYEQYF
15	.	TRBV14	TRBJ1-2	.	TGTGCCAGCAGCCTCGGCCCTCCCGGACTCTATGGTTACACCTTC	CASSLGPPGLYGYTF
15	.	TRBV19	TRBJ2-3	TRBD2	TGTGCCAGTAGTAGCGGGGGATTTGACACAGATACGCAGTATTTT	CASSSGGFDTDTQYF
15	.	TRBV27	TRBJ1-4	.	TGTGCCAGCAGGCCGAACGGGATGTCTAATGAAAAACTGTTTTTT	CASRPNGMSNEKLFF
14	few	TRBV6-1	TRBJ1-5	.	TGTGCCAGCAGTGAAAAGAGGGCCAATCAGCCCCAGCATTTT	CASSEKRANQPQHF
16	.	TRBV18	TRBJ2-7	TRBD1	TGTGCCAGCTCACCATCCCGGGACAGGGGAGCCTACGAGCAGTACTTC	CASSPSRDRGAYEQYF
16	.	TRBV5-1	TRBJ2-7	TRBD1	TGCGCCAGCAGGCCCGGACAGGGGTCCGTAGCCTACGAGCAGTACTTC	CASRPGQGSVAYEQYF
15	.	TRBV9	TRBJ1-1	TRBD1	TGTGCCAGCAGCGTGGGACAGGGCCTTAACACTGAAGCTTTCTTT	CASSVGQGLNTEAFF
15	few	TRBV11-3	TRBJ2-1	.	TGTGCCAGCAGCTTAGATGCCGAGGGCTGGAGTGAGCAGTTCTTC	CASSLDAEGWSEQFF
15	.	TRBV10-3	TRBJ2-7	.	TGTGCCATCAGCGATAAGGAGCTAGTGGGCTACGAGCAGTACTTC	CAISDKELVGYEQYF
17	.	TRBV7-2	TRBJ2-1	TRBD2	TGTGCCAGCAGCTTAAGTGGGACTAGCGGGGGGTACAATGAGCAGTTCTTC	CASSLSGTSGGYNEQFF
13	.	TRBV28	TRBJ2-7	.	TGTGCCACCACAGGTACCCGCTCCTACGAGCAGTACTTC	CATTGTRSYEQYF
15	.	TRBV9	TRBJ1-6	TRBD1	TGTGCCAGCAGTATCGGGACAGTCAATAATTCACCCCTCCACTTT	CASSIGTVNNSPLHF
15	.	TRBV7-9	TRBJ2-7	.	TGTGCCAGCAGCGGCAAGACAGGTTCTCCTAACGAGCAGTACTTC	CASSGKTGSPNEQYF
14	.	TRBV19	TRBJ1-1	.	TGTGCCAGTAGTATAGACCCTGTGAACACTGAAGCTTTCTTT	CASSIDPVNTEAFF
12	few	TRBV7-8	TRBJ2-1	TRBD1	TGTGCCAGCAGCAATAAACAGGGGGTAGAGTTCTTC	CASSNKQGVEFF
13	few	TRBV10-3	TRBJ1-2	TRBD1	TGTGCCATCAGTGGGGGACAGGGGGTCGGCTACACCTTC	CAISGGQGVGYTF
12	.	TRBV2	TRBJ1-2	TRBD1	TGTGCCAGCAATTCGAGGACAGGATTAAACACCTTC	CASNSRTGLNTF
14	.	TRBV5-5	TRBJ2-7	TRBD1	TGTGCCAGCAGCTTAGGGACAGGGCGGGGCGAGCAGTACTTC	CASSLGTGRGEQYF
13	few	TRBV9	TRBJ2-3	TRBD2	TGTGCCAGCAGCGTAGCCGGGGGGGATACGCAGTATTTT	CASSVAGGDTQYF
13	.	TRBV6-5	TRBJ2-7	TRBD1	TGTGCCAGCAGCTGGGACAGGGTGTACGAGCAGTACTTC	CASSWDRVYEQYF